The source of this TCR beta chain is a study of molecular identifiers for immune sequencing clone quantification. General study findings and limits: Clones that exceeded 20 RNA copies held over 98% of effector molecules, yet under 1% in naive cells. A shared barcode on identical TCR molecules could lead to underestimated sizes for highly expanded clones.

CDR3 length: 14 residues. Germline CDR1 DFQATT, CDR2 SNEGSKA (reference sequence). Notes on this clonotype: Its antigen is not known. A read error is possible here, since a much larger clone lies one base away.

Sorting was used to obtain naive CD8 T cells (CD8+CD4-CCR7+CD45RA+). TCRdb called the PCR reads again in MiXCR, with one record for every CDR3 protein. The sample includes tens of thousands of distinct CDR3 sequences, about a fifth of them seen just once. The chain recombines TRBV20-1 with TRBJ2-1, with D maybe TRBD2 (6 bases). The sequence was obtained from a human donor in good health. Some libraries in this study had Jurkat cell RNA spiked in. Sequences were obtained from naive CD8+ T cells from blood, with Jurkat cell RNA spiked in. Subset meaning: FACS-sorted CD8+CD4-CCR7+CD45RA+ naive T cells. CDR3 protein: CSASSSVTYNERFF. CDR3 nucleotide sequence: TGCAGTGCTAGCTCTAGCGTAACCTACAATGAGCGGTTCTTC.